This passage covers 30 T cell receptor beta chains from one sample sequenced in a study of cytomegalovirus exposure and HLA in healthy donors. The repertoire was sequenced with immunoSEQ multiplex PCR; TCRdb's copy has only in-frame clones and lacks some. Here the sample spans 55,000 to 65,000 clones, more than 75% being singletons. The sequencing sample was made of PBMCs. The origin of the receptors is a man younger than 35 in good health and CMV-seronegative.

The rearrangement uses TRBV9 and TRBJ2-7; the D gene is possibly TRBD1 (6 bases). CDR3 length: 16 residues. The V end was cut by 3 bases, the J end by 2 bases, with 18 bases between. CDR1 is SGDLS and CDR2 is YYNGEE in the germline V gene. The CDR3 is CASSARDTPYPYEQYF. CDR3 in DNA: TGTGCCAGCAGCGCAAGGGACACTCCCTATCCCTACGAGCAGTACTTC. The full variable domain, with the rest looked up from reference TRBV9 and TRBJ2-7, is DSGVTQTPKHLITATGQRVTLRCSPRSGDLSVYWYQQSLDQGLQFLIQYYNGEERAKGNILERFSAQQFPDLHSELNLSSLELGDSALYFCASSARDTPYPYEQYFGPGTRLTVT.

The rearrangement links TRBV28 to TRBJ1-1; 7 positions match TRBD1. Germline loops: CDR1 MDHEN, CDR2 SYDVKM. This CDR3 is built from 13 residues. The junction had 4 bases not matched to a gene; V was cut back by 7 bases and J by 2 bases. CDR3 protein: CASTGQSNTEAFF. The CDR3 DNA reads as TGTGCCAGCACGGGACAGAGTAACACTGAAGCTTTCTTT.

The chain has TRBV10-1 and TRBJ1-3, with D perhaps matching TRBD1 (5 bases). Germline-derived CDR1 and CDR2 are WNHNN and SYGVQD (reference sequence). This CDR3 spans 15 amino acids. With 2 bases removed from V and 8 bases from J, the gap between germline ends came to 16 bases. DNA of the CDR3: TGCGCCAGCAGTGAGGGTAAAAAATCGGGGGACACCATATATTTT. Encoded protein: CASSEGKKSGDTIYF.

The genes are TRBV19 and TRBJ1-2; the D is unclear. The CDR3 has 10 residues. Germline V gene data show CDR1 as LNHDA and CDR2 as SQIVND (reference sequence). The V gene lost 8 bases and the J gene lost 5 bases, with 6 bases spanning the gap. This CDR3 reads CASGHYGYTF. Here the CDR3 DNA reads TGTGCCAGTGGGCATTATGGCTACACCTTC. The full variable domain, completed using reference TRBV19 and TRBJ1-2, is DGGITQSPKYLFRKEGQNVTLSCEQNLNHDAMYWYRQDPGQGLRLIYYSQIVNDFQKGDIAEGYSVSREKKESFPLTVTSAQKNPTAFYLCASGHYGYTFGSGTRLTVV.

The chain couples TRBV2 to TRBJ2-3, with a possible D match to TRBD2 (5 bases). The germline V gene has CDR1 SNHLY and CDR2 FYNNEI. The CDR3 totals 14 residues. CDR3 sequence: CARDVSDSTDTQYF. In DNA, the CDR3 is TGTGCGAGGGATGTCTCGGACTCCACAGATACGCAGTATTTT.

The chain has TRBV15 and TRBJ1-3; the D is unclear. The germline V and J ends were trimmed by 0 bases and 1 base, with 10 bases remaining between them. The CDR3 loop spans 16 amino acids. Germline CDR1 is LNHNV and CDR2 is YYDKDF (reference sequence). The CDR3 loop is CATSREGGQSGNTIYF. As DNA, the CDR3 is TGTGCCACCAGCAGAGAAGGCGGGCAGTCTGGAAACACCATATATTTT.

The J gene is TRBJ2-2, the V gene TRBV4-3; TRBD2 is a possible D gene (5 bases). Per the germline V gene, CDR1 is LGHNA and CDR2 is YSLEER. CDR3 length: 15 amino acids. Trimming left V 4 bases short and J 5 bases short, with 14 bases between. CDR3 nucleotide sequence: TGCGCCAGCAGCCGACTCGGGGAAGGTACCGGGGAGCTGTTTTTT. It is translated as CASSRLGEGTGELFF.

This chain links TRBV11-2 with TRBJ1-2; D perhaps matches TRBD1 (5 bases). Germline assignment: CDR1 SGHAT and CDR2 FQNNGV. The CDR3 consists of 13 residues. With 3 bases removed from V and 8 bases from J, the gap between germline ends came to 13 bases. The CDR3: CASSLGGVYGYTF. The CDR3 nucleotides read TGTGCCAGCAGCTTGGGGGGGGTCTACGGCTACACCTTC.

In this sample, this clone turned up once. The rearrangement uses TRBV5-1 and TRBJ2-1; D is uncertain. CDR3 length: 16 residues. Per the germline V gene, CDR1 is SGHRS and CDR2 is YFSETQ. V was trimmed by 1 base and J by 0 bases, leaving 11 bases between them. In DNA, the CDR3 is TGCGCCAGCAGCTTGTACTCACAGAGCTCCTACAATGAGCAGTTCTTC. It codes for CASSLYSQSSYNEQFF.

The gene calls are TRBV30 and TRBJ2-7, with D possibly matching TRBD2 (6 bases). Trimming removed 3 bases from V and 6 bases from J, with 18 bases in between. The CDR3 is 14 residues long. The germline CDR1 and CDR2 sequences are GTSNPN and SVGIG (reference sequence). DNA for the CDR3: TGTGCCTGGAGGAAGACTAGTCTCCCCCGCGAGCAGTACTTC. Its translation: CAWRKTSLPREQYF.

The rearrangement links TRBV27 to TRBJ2-3; TRBD2 matches at 8 bases. This CDR3 comprises 15 residues. Germline assignment: CDR1 MNHEY and CDR2 SMNVEV (reference sequence). V shed 5 bases, J shed 3 bases, and the junction held 7 bases outside the gene matches. CDR3 sequence (DNA): TGTGCCAGCAGTCCGGGGGGGGGCCTGACAGATACGCAGTATTTT. It encodes CASSPGGGLTDTQYF.

This chain joins TRBV19 and TRBJ2-1; D remains unclear. Germline CDR1 reads LNHDA; CDR2 reads SQIVND (reference sequence). Trimming took 8 bases from V and 9 from J, leaving 14 bases between them. The CDR3 extends over 12 amino acids. CDR3 bases: TGTGCCAGTTCATCAGGTTCTGCTGAGCAGTTCTTC. Translation: CASSSGSAEQFF.

This sequence joins TRBV13 and TRBJ2-7; 11 bases align to TRBD2. J gave up 2 bases and V 3 bases, and 3 bases lay outside the gene matches. The CDR3 spans 15 residues. CDR1 and CDR2 from the germline V gene are PRHDT and FYEKMQ (reference sequence). CDR3 loop: CASSFGTSGTYEQYF. The CDR3 coding sequence is TGTGCCAGCAGCTTTGGGACTAGCGGTACCTACGAGCAGTACTTC. Filled out from reference TRBV13 and TRBJ2-7, the complete variable domain reads AAGVIQSPRHLIKEKRETATLKCYPIPRHDTVYWYQQGPGQDPQFLISFYEKMQSDKGSIPDRFSAQQFSDYHSELNMSSLELGDSALYFCASSFGTSGTYEQYFGPGTRLTVT.

The rearrangement uses TRBV12-5 and TRBJ2-2; 12 bases match TRBD2. V shed 1 base, J shed 4 bases, and the junction held 4 bases outside the gene matches. CDR3 length equals 17 residues. CDR1 and CDR2 from the germline V gene are LGHNT and FRNRAP. The CDR3 nucleotides are TGTGCTAGTGGTTTGGGAGGGACTAGCGGGCTCACCGGGGAGCTGTTTTTT. Its translation is CASGLGGTSGLTGELFF.

This chain uses TRBV19 with TRBJ2-1, with TRBD2 matching over 8 bases. After removal of 5 bases from V and 4 bases from J, the junction contained 7 bases not matched to a gene. In germline, CDR1 is LNHDA, CDR2 SQIVND (reference sequence). The CDR3 length is 15 residues. The CDR3 protein is CASSLSGGEYNEQFF. In DNA form, the CDR3 reads TGTGCCAGTAGTTTATCGGGGGGGGAATACAATGAGCAGTTCTTC.

The chain is built from TRBV6-1 and TRBJ1-3; 8 bases fit TRBD1. Germline V lookup: CDR1 MNHNS, CDR2 SASEGT. The CDR3 sequence is 16 residues long. The V gene end was trimmed by 1 base and the J gene end by 3 bases; junction bases not matched to a gene: 5. In DNA form, the CDR3 reads TGTGCCAGCAGTGAAGAGCCAGGGGGCCTTGGAAACACCATATATTTT. Its protein is CASSEEPGGLGNTIYF.

The V gene is TRBV28, the J gene TRBJ2-5; 9 bases align to TRBD2. CDR1 is MDHEN and CDR2 is SYDVKM in the germline V gene. Germline trimming cut 10 bases from V and 5 bases from J; bases unmatched to any gene: 14. The CDR3 extends over 15 amino acids. Here the CDR3 reads CATRGGGRAVETQYF. The CDR3 coding sequence is TGTGCCACCCGGGGGGGCGGGAGGGCCGTGGAGACCCAGTACTTC.

The V gene is TRBV5-1, the J gene TRBJ2-2; TRBD2 matches 12 bases. V was clipped by 4 bases and J by 4 bases; unmatched bases: 5. Germline V gene lookup returns CDR1 SGHRS and CDR2 YFSETQ. The CDR3 totals 16 residues. The CDR3 DNA is TGCGCCAGCAGCATTCCGACTAGCGGGAGCACCGGGGAGCTGTTTTTT. Its translation: CASSIPTSGSTGELFF.

The chain joins TRBV28 to TRBJ2-5; 10 nucleotides match TRBD2. The CDR3 loop spans 16 amino acids. From germline, CDR1 is MDHEN and CDR2 SYDVKM. The J segment lost 7 bases and the V segment lost 3 bases, leaving 11 bases of the junction unmatched. CDR3 loop: CASSLRPSGSLGTQYF. The CDR3 nucleotides are TGTGCCAGCAGTTTGAGGCCTAGCGGGAGCTTGGGGACCCAGTACTTC. Filled out from reference TRBV28 and TRBJ2-5, the complete variable domain reads DVKVTQSSRYLVKRTGEKVFLECVQDMDHENMFWYRQDPGLGLRLIYFSYDVKMKEKGDIPEGYSVSREKKERFSLILESASTNQTSMYLCASSLRPSGSLGTQYFGPGTRLLVL.

This clone was seen once. The chain couples TRBV28 to TRBJ2-3; D is unresolved. The germline CDR1 and CDR2 sequences are MDHEN and SYDVKM. Trimming left V 3 bases short and J 0 bases short, with 7 bases between. The CDR3 extends over 14 amino acids. The CDR3 loop reads CASSFQASTDTQYF. The DNA for the CDR3 is TGTGCCAGCAGTTTCCAGGCCAGCACAGATACGCAGTATTTT.

The chain recombines TRBV4-1 with TRBJ2-5, with D maybe TRBD1 (5 bases). The germline CDR1 and CDR2 sequences are MGHRA and YSYEKL. V gave up 1 base and J gave up 4 bases, with 13 bases separating them. CDR3 length equals 15 residues. Here the CDR3 reads CASSQGPTVPETQYF. CDR3 DNA sequence: TGCGCCAGCAGCCAAGGCCCGACAGTTCCAGAGACCCAGTACTTC.

On this clone itself: Its ends do not fully match the called genes, so a read error is possible. The gene calls are TRBV7-7 and TRBJ2-7; 9 nucleotides agree with TRBD1. The CDR3 is 14 residues long. Germline-derived CDR1 and CDR2 are SSHAT and FNYEAQ (reference sequence). The CDR3 DNA reads TGTGCTAGCAGCACCGGACAGGGGTCTGTTGAGCAGTACTTC. Its protein product is CASSTGQGSVEQYF.

The rearrangement uses TRBV7-8 and TRBJ2-1; 9 nucleotides line up with TRBD2. Unmatched junction bases numbered 3, after V lost 2 bases and J lost 10 bases. This CDR3 contains 13 residues. CDR1 SGHVS and CDR2 FQNEAQ come from the germline V gene. Here the CDR3 reads CASSLLAGWEQFF. The CDR3 bases are TGTGCCAGCAGCTTACTAGCGGGATGGGAGCAGTTCTTC. The full variable domain, completed using reference TRBV7-8 and TRBJ2-1, is GAGVSQSPRYKVAKRGQDVALRCDPISGHVSLFWYQQALGQGPEFLTYFQNEAQLDKSGLPSDRFFAERPEGSVSTLKIQRTQQEDSAVYLCASSLLAGWEQFFGPGTRLTVL.

The chain combines TRBV9 with TRBJ2-3; 9 bases are a match to TRBD2. The CDR3 extends over 15 amino acids. CDR1 SGDLS and CDR2 YYNGEE come from the germline V gene. V trimming: 3 bases; J trimming: 6 bases; junction bases outside the gene matches: 8. CDR3 DNA: TGTGCCAGCAGCGCGGGGGTAGCGGGAGCCGATACGCAGTATTTT. Its translation: CASSAGVAGADTQYF.

The chain combines TRBV2 with TRBJ2-1, with TRBD1 identical over 8 bases. The CDR3 length is 15 residues. The junction had 9 bases not matched to a gene; V was cut back by 7 bases and J by 4 bases. From germline, CDR1 is SNHLY and CDR2 FYNNEI. This CDR3 reads CASKMDRASYNEQFF. CDR3 sequence (DNA): TGTGCCAGCAAAATGGACAGGGCCTCTTACAATGAGCAGTTCTTC.

This chain links TRBV6-5 with TRBJ1-2, with a possible D match to TRBD1 (6 bases). V gave up 2 bases and J gave up 7 bases, with 17 bases separating them. The CDR3 is made up of 15 amino acids. Germline loops: CDR1 MNHEY, CDR2 SVGAGI. CDR3 sequence reads: CASSYGWDTEVGYTF. The DNA for the CDR3 is TGTGCCAGCAGTTACGGCTGGGACACCGAAGTTGGCTACACCTTC.

This chain connects TRBV5-1 to TRBJ1-5; no reliable D call. CDR3 length equals 14 residues. Per germline, CDR1 SGHRS and CDR2 YFSETQ. V lost 0 bases and J 6 bases, leaving 10 bases between the germline ends. The CDR3: CASSLVEEGQPQHF. CDR3 sequence (DNA): TGCGCCAGCAGCTTGGTAGAGGAGGGTCAGCCCCAGCATTTT.

This rearrangement joins TRBV7-2 to TRBJ2-2, with no clear D. V dropped 1 base and J dropped 2 bases, with 11 bases sitting between them. Germline-derived CDR1 and CDR2 are SGHTA and FQGNSA. CDR3 length: 16 amino acids. CDR3 sequence: CASSLDAVPNTGELFF. The CDR3 nucleotides read TGTGCCAGCAGCTTAGATGCAGTTCCTAACACCGGGGAGCTGTTTTTT.

The chain uses TRBV6-5 and TRBJ2-7; 7 bases match TRBD1. Germline loops: CDR1 MNHEY, CDR2 SVGAGI. Losses at the gene ends were 4 bases for V and 3 bases for J; bases not matched to a gene: 3. The CDR3 covers 13 residues. CDR3 coding DNA: TGTGCCAGCAGTTTGGGACAGAGCTACGAGCAGTACTTC. Its protein is CASSLGQSYEQYF.

The rearrangement joins TRBV28 to TRBJ2-7; D is uncertain. Trimming cost V 4 bases and J 3 bases, with 4 bases left between them. Looked up from germline, CDR1 is MDHEN and CDR2 is SYDVKM. This CDR3 has 11 amino acids. Here the CDR3 DNA reads TGTGCCAGCAGTTCCCACTACGAGCAGTACTTC. It is translated as CASSSHYEQYF.